This T cell receptor (beta chain) comes out of a study of blood T cell repertoires in COVID-19. Turning to the study itself: The United States, Italy and Spain provided the acute and convalescent COVID-19 samples.

In the original workflow: For nucleated cells, counts were estimated from reference gene primer amplification. The protocol was immunoSEQ multiplex PCR, while the TCRdb copy is restricted to in-frame clones and leaves out a portion. V and J calls and clone size follow that table, whereas D and trimming were derived from the DNA. The sample holds some 300,000 clones; around 91% are singletons and the top ten take roughly a tenth. The receptor comes from a middle-aged woman who had recovered from COVID-19. Sequencing was performed on PBMCs or T cells enriched from blood (not recorded which).

CDR3 DNA: TGTGCCAGCAGCGTAGACGGCTACAATGAGCAGTTCTTC. This encodes CASSVDGYNEQFF. The gene calls are TRBV9 and TRBJ2-1; D is undetermined. This CDR3 has 13 residues. V lost 0 bases, J lost 3 bases, and 4 bases lay in between. Germline V CDR1 and CDR2: SGDLS, YYNGEE.